The text below deals with one TCR beta chain. This clonotype was seen more than once but under ten times. Its recognized antigen is unknown. Base quality data are lacking; no much larger clone is found one base away. This specimen comes from a study of early T cells in non-severe SARS-CoV-2 infection (dated by TCRdb to about 2021). Study-wide context: TCR sequencing used bulk RNA from unsorted whole blood, so alpha and beta chains could not be paired. General findings and caveats noted by the study authors: VDJdb matching was skewed toward anti-spike CD8 responses and likely underestimated virus-specific expansions, missing private and CD4 specificities.

A case-control design nested within a healthcare worker cohort in London, UK, was used, with weekly nasopharyngeal swab PCR tests and blood sampling performed. Healthcare workers were enrolled in the week of the UK lockdown, from 23 to 31 March 2020, and were followed every week for up to about 16 weeks. The library relied on 5' RACE. Data came from a NextSeq 500. In the TCR library protocol, unique molecular identifiers were attached to individual cDNA molecules to correct for PCR bias and sequencing error. Sequencing covered both TCR alpha and beta chains, and within each sample the abundances of alpha and beta sequences were tightly co-correlated. Per the source publication's procedure: V gene, J gene and CDR3 annotation of TCR sequences was performed with Decombinator V4. TCRs were defined as expanded if a significant change between any two time points was detected under a Poisson model with p below 0.0001. TCR abundances were normalised to the total number of TCRs sequenced per sample and were expressed as counts per million. MAIT TCRs were defined by TRAV1-2 paired with TRAJ12, TRAJ20 or TRAJ33, and iNKT TCRs by TRAV10 paired with TRAJ18. VDJdb, accessed 1 November 2021, was searched for CMV, EBV and SARS-CoV-2 annotated TCRs, with TCRs annotated for multiple antigens excluded. TCRdb took the public reads, trimmed them with fastp at Q25, ran MiXCR for clone calling and kept in-frame beta chains. A single entry per CDR3 protein holds the most common genes and DNA from its merged rows. TCRdb, not the authors, supplied the V and J calls. The sample profile shows about 100,000 distinct CDR3 sequences; about 13% of them were found once. Together, the top ten hold approximately 2.3% of the sample.

The germline V gene (reference sequence) specifies DFQATT as CDR1 and SNEGSKA as CDR2. From its cysteine to its phenylalanine, the CDR3 spans 13 amino acids. Kept here is only the CDR3 DNA, which spans 39 bases and is read in frame from base 1. Trimmed from V: 4 bases; trimmed from J: 6 bases; junction bases lacking a gene match: 3. The clonotype was recovered from an adult who was a healthcare worker with PCR-confirmed SARS-CoV-2 infection or an uninfected control (not recorded which). The sequence links TRBV20-1 to TRBJ1-5, and 10 bases in between align with TRBD1. Sequencing used whole blood. The CDR3 corresponds to CSATGQGSQPQHF. At the DNA level, the sequence is TGCAGTGCTACGGGACAGGGGAGTCAGCCCCAGCATTTT.